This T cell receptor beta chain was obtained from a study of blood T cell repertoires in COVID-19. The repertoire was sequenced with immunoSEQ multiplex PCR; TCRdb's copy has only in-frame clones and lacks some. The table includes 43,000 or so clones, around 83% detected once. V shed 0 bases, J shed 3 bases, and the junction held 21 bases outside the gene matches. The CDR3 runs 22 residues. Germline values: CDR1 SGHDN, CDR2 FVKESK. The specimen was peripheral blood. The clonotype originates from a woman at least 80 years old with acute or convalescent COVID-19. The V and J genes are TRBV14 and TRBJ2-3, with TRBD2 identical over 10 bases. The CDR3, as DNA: TGTGCCAGCAGCCAAGATATGACAAAGGGTCTAGCGGGGGACCGCGAGACAGATACGCAGTATTTT. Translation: CASSQDMTKGLAGDRETDTQYF.